Below are 12 T cell receptor beta chains sequenced from a single sample in a study of tumor-infiltrating lymphocytes in primary liver carcinoma. Investigators took RNA and DNA out together from approximately 22-30 mg of unsorted bulk tissue. The investigators made TCR beta cDNA from around 540 ng total RNA, using a constant-region primer. Generation of the TCR beta libraries relied on three nested multiplex PCR rounds using slightly modified ARM-PCR. The study ran its first two PCR rounds for about 11 cycles each, using TRBV1-TRBV30 forward primers and a C-beta reverse primer. Via MiXCR, TCRdb re-called the multiplex PCR reads, giving one row per CDR3 protein. The table shows tens of thousands of distinct CDR3 sequences, with about 68% occurring only once. The sequenced sample consisted of liver tumor tissue from sampling region 2. Described subset: tumor region T2, inferior pole. The source is a man aged 40-49 years with primary liver carcinoma and hepatitis B virus infection.

A word on this clonotype: It is likely a read error, because the conserved phenylalanine at the end of the CDR3 is missing. This rearrangement joins TRBV6-5 to TRBJ2-1, with 7 bases aligning to TRBD1. Germline CDR1 and CDR2: MNHEY and SVGAGI. The CDR3 has 15 amino acids. CDR3 sequence (DNA): TGTGCAAGCAGCAAACAGGGGAACTCCTACAATGAGCAGTTCTTA. Its translation is CASSKQGNSYNEQFL.

This chain connects TRBV7-8 to TRBJ2-7; 9 nucleotides line up with TRBD1. V lost 1 base to trimming and J lost 10 bases; unmatched junction nucleotides: 8. Germline CDR1 is SGHVS and CDR2 is FQNEAQ. CDR3 length: 14 amino acids. The CDR3 spells CASSLGHRDRDQYF. The CDR3 DNA is TGTGCCAGCAGCTTAGGGCATAGGGACAGGGATCAGTACTTC. The full variable domain, in which reference TRBV7-8 and TRBJ2-7 provide the parts outside the CDR3, is GAGVSQSPRYKVAKRGQDVALRCDPISGHVSLFWYQQALGQGPEFLTYFQNEAQLDKSGLPSDRFFAERPEGSVSTLKIQRTQQEDSAVYLCASSLGHRDRDQYFGPGTRLTVT.

Concerning this clonotype itself: Lacking the conserved final phenylalanine or tryptophan, this CDR3 likely reflects a read error. The DNA is omitted, as the CDR3 cannot be located on it reliably, and the CDR3 follows TCRdb's listing. The J gene is TRBJ1-1, the V gene TRBV12-3 or TRBV12-4. Counting both end residues, the CDR3 totals 11 amino acids. The CDR3 protein is CASRKYTESFI.

V usage is TRBV4-1 and J usage is TRBJ1-6, with no clear D. V was cut by 2 bases and J by 4 bases, with 12 bases left in between. The CDR3 loop spans 16 amino acids. Germline CDR1 and CDR2: MGHRA and YSYEKL. CDR3 coding DNA: TGCGCCAGCAGCCAATCCGGCAACTCTTATAATTCACCCCTCCACTTT. This encodes CASSQSGNSYNSPLHF.

The sample holds one count of this clonotype. A read error may produce the germline difference seen at one junction end. The chain carries TRBV24-1 and TRBJ2-6, with D perhaps matching TRBD1 or TRBD2 (5 bases each). Germline CDR1 KGHDR, CDR2 SFDVKD. This CDR3 contains 14 residues. CDR3 sequence reads: CATSDVSGTNVPTF. DNA for the CDR3: TGTGCCACCAGTGACGTCTCTGGGACCAACGTCCCGACTTTC.

This clonotype was counted between two and nine times. The conserved final phenylalanine or tryptophan is absent from the CDR3, which likely points to a read error. This sequence joins TRBV6-5 and TRBJ1-2; D uncertain. The germline gives CDR1 MNHEY, CDR2 SVGAGI. This CDR3 comprises 13 residues. Trimming cost V 7 bases and J 7 bases, with 16 bases left between them. In nucleotides, the CDR3 is TGTGCCAGCACCAGAGCGCCGCGACGTGGCTACACCTCC. It codes for CASTRAPRRGYTS.

This clonotype has more than one count but fewer than ten. This may stem from a read error, because a much larger clone lies one nucleotide away. The rearrangement joins TRBV7-9 to TRBJ2-6; perhaps TRBD1 as D (5 bases). Germline loops: CDR1 SEHNR, CDR2 FQNEAQ (reference sequence). The CDR3 length is 16 residues. Trimming took 6 bases from V and 4 from J, leaving 16 bases between them. CDR3 residues: CASSPSRGAGANVLTF. The CDR3 DNA reads TGTGCCAGCAGTCCGAGTAGGGGTGCGGGGGCCAACGTCCTGACTTTC.

A remark on this clonotype: No conserved phenylalanine or tryptophan is present at the end of the CDR3, so a read error is the likely explanation. The chain employs TRBV29-1 and TRBJ1-2; a possible D gene is TRBD1 (6 bases). CDR1 and CDR2 (germline): SQVTM, ANQGSEA. Trimming took 6 bases from V and 8 from J, leaving 25 bases between them. CDR3 length equals 15 residues. CDR3 bases: TGCAGCGTCGCGGACAGAGGCAGTAACATAGGGGGCTACACCTAC. It translates to CSVADRGSNIGGYTY.

With regard to this clonotype: At one of its ends the junction is not consistent with the germline gene, which may arise from a read error. This chain connects TRBV11-1 to TRBJ2-3; 9 bases are a match to TRBD2. The CDR3 has 16 amino acids. Per the germline V gene, CDR1 is SGHAT and CDR2 is FQDESV (reference sequence). The CDR3 loop is CGSGLGTSTQIDTQYF. The CDR3 DNA is TGTGGCAGCGGCCTCGGGACTAGCACACAAATAGATACGCAGTATTTT.

The table lists this clonotype with many counts. CDR3 residues: CASSAGQPYMNTEAFF. The CDR3 DNA is TGTGCCAGCAGCGCGGGACAGCCCTACATGAACACTGAAGCTTTCTTT. This chain connects TRBV5-6 to TRBJ1-1; 7 bases align to TRBD1. The CDR3 contains 16 residues. Per germline, CDR1 SGHDT and CDR2 YYEEEE. After removal of 4 bases from V and 0 bases from J, the junction contained 9 bases not matched to a gene.

About this clonotype itself: At one end the junction does not follow the germline gene, possibly because of a read error. The chain carries TRBV10-3 and TRBJ2-7; D uncertain. The length of the CDR3 is 14 residues. Germline V gene lookup returns CDR1 ENHRY and CDR2 SYGVKD. CDR3 sequence reads: CAISERHGSDEQYF. The CDR3 DNA reads as TGTGCCATCAGTGAGCGGCATGGTTCCGACGAGCAGTACTTT.

On this clonotype: The junction and the germline gene differ at one end; a read error may be behind it. The genes are TRBV11-2 and TRBJ2-7; TRBD2 agrees at 7 bases. This CDR3 has 15 amino acids. CDR1 is SGHAT, CDR2 FQNNGV, per germline. This CDR3 is CASSLSGTPPYEQYF. The CDR3 nucleotides read TGTGCCAGCAGCCTCAGCGGGACTCCACCCTACGAGCAGTATTTC.